This entry is about one T cell receptor beta chain. The antigen is undetermined. This record comes from a study of OX40 agonist ivuxolimab in advanced cancers. The study, taken as a whole, reports: Antigens targeted by the expanded peripheral T cells were not determined. Among T cells, CD8+ cells averaged more expanded clones than CD4+ cells.

Sequencing used immunoSEQ multiplex PCR; TCRdb keeps in-frame clones, though not all of them. This table holds over 55,000 clones, about 89% found once. CDR1 is MNHNS, CDR2 SASEGT, per germline. With V trimmed by 11 bases and J by 6 bases, 10 bases remained unmatched. The CDR3 spans 14 residues. The TCR originated in an adult with an advanced solid tumor such as melanoma, head and neck, liver or kidney cancer. The specimen was CD4+ or CD8+ T cells sorted from blood, collected in a trial of the OX40 agonist ivuxolimab. The V call is TRBV6-1, the J call TRBJ2-1; 10 bases are a match to TRBD2. The CDR3 is CAGEREGLRNEQFF. CDR3 DNA: TGTGCCGGCGAGCGGGAGGGCCTTCGCAATGAGCAGTTCTTC.